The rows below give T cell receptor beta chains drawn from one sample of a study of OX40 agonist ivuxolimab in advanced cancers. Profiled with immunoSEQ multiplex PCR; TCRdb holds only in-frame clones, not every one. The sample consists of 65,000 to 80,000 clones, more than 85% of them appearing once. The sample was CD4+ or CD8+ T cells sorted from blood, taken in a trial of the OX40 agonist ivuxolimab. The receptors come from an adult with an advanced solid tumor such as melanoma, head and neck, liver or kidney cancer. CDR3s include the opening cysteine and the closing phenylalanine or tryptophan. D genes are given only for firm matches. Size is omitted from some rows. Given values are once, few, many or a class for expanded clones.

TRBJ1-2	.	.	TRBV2	TGTGCCAGCAGTCGTTCCAGGCTTAACTATGGCTACACCTTC	CASSRSRLNYGYTF
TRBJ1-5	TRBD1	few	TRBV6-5	TGTGCCAGCAGTATACAGGGGGGGCAGCCCCAGCATTTT	CASSIQGGQPQHF
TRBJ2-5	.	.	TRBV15	TGTGCCACCAGCCCCAGGGGGGAAATGCAAGAGACCCAGTACTTC	CATSPRGEMQETQYF
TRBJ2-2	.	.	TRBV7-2	TGTGCCAGCAGCCGCTACGGCAGCGGGGAGCTGTTTTTT	CASSRYGSGELFF
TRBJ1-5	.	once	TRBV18	TGTGCCAGCTCGGACGGGGATGGCAATCAGCCCCAGCATTTT	CASSDGDGNQPQHF
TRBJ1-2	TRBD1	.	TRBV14	TGTGCCAGCAGCCCCCGACAGGGGGGGAGCGGCTACACCTTC	CASSPRQGGSGYTF
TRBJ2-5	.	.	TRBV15	TGTGCCACGACGGGGACCCCCCAAGAGACCCAGTACTTC	CATTGTPQETQYF
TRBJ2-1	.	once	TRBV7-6	TGTGCCAGCAGCTTAGGGGGGGGGCTATCCTACAATGAGCAGTTCTTC	CASSLGGGLSYNEQFF
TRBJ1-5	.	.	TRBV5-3	TGTGCCAGAAGCCGACAGGTTTGGAATCAGCCCCAGCATTTT	CARSRQVWNQPQHF
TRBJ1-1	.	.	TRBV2	TGTGCCAGCAGTGAAGTAACCGAAAGTGAAGCTTTCTTT	CASSEVTESEAFF
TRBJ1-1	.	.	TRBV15	TGTGCCACCAGCCGGAGGAAGGGCACTGAAGCTTTCTTT	CATSRRKGTEAFF
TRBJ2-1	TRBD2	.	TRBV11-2	TGTGCCAGCATATCTGGACTAGCGGGAGAGAATGAGCAGTTCTTC	CASISGLAGENEQFF
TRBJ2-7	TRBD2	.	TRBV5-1	TGCGCCAGCAGCAGAGCGACTAGCGGCTACGAGCAGTACTTC	CASSRATSGYEQYF
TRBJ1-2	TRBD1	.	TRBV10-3	TGTGCCATCAGTCCCGGGACAGGGACCTATGGCTACACCTTC	CAISPGTGTYGYTF
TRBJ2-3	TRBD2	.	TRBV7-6	TGTGCCAGCAGCTCGACTAGCGGGGGGGCCGCTAACACAGATACGCAGTATTTT	CASSSTSGGAANTDTQYF
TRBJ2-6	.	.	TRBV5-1	TGCGCCAGCAGCTCGACCCAGTTCCAAGCTGGGGCCAACGTCCTGACTTTC	CASSSTQFQAGANVLTF
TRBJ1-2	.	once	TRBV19	TGTGCCAGTAGTATCGCCGACGGAAACTATGGCTACACCTTC	CASSIADGNYGYTF
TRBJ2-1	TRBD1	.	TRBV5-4	TGTGCCAGCAGCTTTGAGACAGGGTTCGACAATGAGCAGTTCTTC	CASSFETGFDNEQFF
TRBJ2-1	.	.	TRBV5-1	TGCGCCAGCAGCCCTCAGGGGGGTGGCTACAATGAGCAGTTCTTC	CASSPQGGGYNEQFF
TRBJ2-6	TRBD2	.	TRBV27	TGTGCCAGCAGCCCTAGCGGGAGGGCCTTTGGGGCCAACGTCCTGACTTTC	CASSPSGRAFGANVLTF
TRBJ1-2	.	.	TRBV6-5	TGTGCCAGCAGTTACTTATCAGGGCAAGGCTACACCTTC	CASSYLSGQGYTF
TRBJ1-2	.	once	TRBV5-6	TGTGCCAGCAGCTTGGGCCCCTATGGCTACACCTTC	CASSLGPYGYTF
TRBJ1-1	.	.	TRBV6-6	TGTGCCAGCAGTTACGGAGTCAGGGCTAGGGCTTTCTTT	CASSYGVRARAFF
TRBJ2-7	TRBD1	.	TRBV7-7	TGTGCCAGCAGCCCTTCGACAGGGACCTCCTACGAGCAGTACTTC	CASSPSTGTSYEQYF
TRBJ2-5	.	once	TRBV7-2	TGTGCCAGCAGCCCTAGGGCCCAGTACCAAGAGACCCAGTACTTC	CASSPRAQYQETQYF
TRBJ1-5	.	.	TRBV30	TGTGCCTGGAGTGTTGAGGGGAGGCCCCAGCATTTT	CAWSVEGRPQHF
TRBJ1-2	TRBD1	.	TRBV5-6	TGTGCCAGCAGCTCAGGGGGCGCGAACTATGGCTACACCTTC	CASSSGGANYGYTF
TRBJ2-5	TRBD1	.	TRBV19	TGTGCCACCGGGGACAGGGGGTACCAAGAGACCCAGTACTTC	CATGDRGYQETQYF
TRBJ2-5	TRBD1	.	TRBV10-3	TGTGCCACTACAGGACAGGGGGAAGAGACCCAGTACTTC	CATTGQGEETQYF
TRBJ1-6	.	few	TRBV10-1	TGCGCCAGCAGAGAGACAGCGAATTCACCCCTCCACTTT	CASRETANSPLHF
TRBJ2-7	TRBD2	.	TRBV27	TGTGCCAGCAGTTCCACTCTATTAATGTTTGGGCGGGAGACCTACGAGCAGTACTTC	CASSSTLLMFGRETYEQYF
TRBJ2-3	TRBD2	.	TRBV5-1	TGCGCCAGCAGCTTGGAAGGGGCGGGAGAGGTGGATACGCAGTATTTT	CASSLEGAGEVDTQYF
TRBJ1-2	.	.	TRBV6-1	TGTGCCAGCAGTGAAGTGGGACGGGGATATGGCTACACCTTC	CASSEVGRGYGYTF
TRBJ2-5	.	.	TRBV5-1	TGCGCCAGCAGCTGGGGGACCGCCACAGAGGAGACCCAGTACTTC	CASSWGTATEETQYF
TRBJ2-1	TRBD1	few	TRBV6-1	TGTGCCAGCAGTGACAAGGGACAGGGGCGCAATGAGCAGTTCTTC	CASSDKGQGRNEQFF
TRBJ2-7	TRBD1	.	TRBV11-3	TGTGCCAGCAGCCGGCAGGCAGGGGGCGGCGAGCAGTACTTC	CASSRQAGGGEQYF
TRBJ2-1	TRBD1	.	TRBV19	TGTGCCAGTAGTACGACAGGGAACGGATACAATGAGCAGTTCTTC	CASSTTGNGYNEQFF
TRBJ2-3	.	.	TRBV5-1	TGCGCCAGCAGCTTGGAGGGGGGATTCGGGTTAGATACGCAGTATTTT	CASSLEGGFGLDTQYF
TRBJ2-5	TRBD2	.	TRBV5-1	TGCGCCAGCAGCTCGACTAGCGAAGAGACCCAGTACTTC	CASSSTSEETQYF
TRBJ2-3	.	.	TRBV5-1	TGCGCCAGCAGCTCCCACGGACAGAGCACAGATACGCAGTATTTT	CASSSHGQSTDTQYF
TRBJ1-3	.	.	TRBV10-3	TGTGCCATCAGCCCGGGACACGGACTTGGAAACACCATATATTTT	CAISPGHGLGNTIYF
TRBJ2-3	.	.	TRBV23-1	TGCGCCAGCAGCCTTACTGTGTCTGACAGAGCCCTCACAGATACGCAGTATTTT	CASSLTVSDRALTDTQYF
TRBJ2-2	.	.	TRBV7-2	TGTGCCAGCAGCTTACTCCCAGGGCAAAACACCGGGGAGCTGTTTTTT	CASSLLPGQNTGELFF
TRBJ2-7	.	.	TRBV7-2	TGTGCCAGCAGCTTAGATAATATTGCGGGGCCCGCTTACGAGCAGTACTTC	CASSLDNIAGPAYEQYF
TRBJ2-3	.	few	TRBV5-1	TGCGCCAGCAGCTTGGTCCGCGGGTTCACAGATACGCAGTATTTT	CASSLVRGFTDTQYF
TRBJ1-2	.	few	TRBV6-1	TGTGCCAGCAGTGCAGCCGGGAACTATGGCTACACCTTC	CASSAAGNYGYTF
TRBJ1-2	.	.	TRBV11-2	TGTGCCAGCAGCTTAGGGGGCGCGGGAGGTGGCTACACCTTC	CASSLGGAGGGYTF
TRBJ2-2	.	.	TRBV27	TGTGCCAGCAGTTTCAAGGGGAACGGGGAGCTGTTTTTT	CASSFKGNGELFF
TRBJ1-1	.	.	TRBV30	TGTGCCTGGGTCCTGTGGGGGGCGGTCACTGAAGCTTTCTTT	CAWVLWGAVTEAFF
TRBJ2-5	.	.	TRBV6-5	TGTGCCAGCAGCCGCAACAGGCACCAAGAGACCCAGTACTTC	CASSRNRHQETQYF
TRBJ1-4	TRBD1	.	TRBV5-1	TGCGCCAGCAGCTCGCTACCCGGACAGGGGGAGGGTGAAAAACTGTTTTTT	CASSSLPGQGEGEKLFF
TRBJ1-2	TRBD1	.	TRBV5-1	TGCGCCAGCAGCTTCTCCCCAATGGACAGGGGAGTCGGCTACACCTTC	CASSFSPMDRGVGYTF